This T cell receptor (beta chain) was sequenced during a study of T cell responses to AZD1222 COVID-19 vaccine. The V gene's germline CDR1 is SGHNT and CDR2 YENEEA. The CDR3 contains 16 residues. The V and J ends lost 5 bases and 9 bases, in that order; junction bases with no gene match: 10. Study findings and constraints: Every sample of the repertoires postdated the peak T cell response.

To note about this clone: What it binds is not known.

Assay: immunoSEQ multiplex PCR; the TCRdb copy retains only in-frame clones and omits some. The sample has roughly 80,000 clones; 90% are singletons. The sequences come from peripheral blood, collected 28 days after the second AZD1222 dose. The chain joins TRBV11-3 to TRBJ2-1; TRBD2 matches 13 bases. This TCR was recovered from an adult who received the AZD1222 COVID-19 vaccine. The CDR3 spells CASSPRTSGRRGEQFF. DNA of the CDR3: TGTGCCAGCAGCCCGAGGACTAGCGGGAGAAGAGGTGAGCAGTTCTTC.